Reported below is one T cell receptor (beta chain). Repertoires were generated with immunoSEQ multiplex PCR, while TCRdb's copy carries only in-frame clones and drops some. The repertoire holds approximately 74,000 clones, with around 84% as singletons. This entry is derived from a study of cytotoxic CD8 clonotypes in ibrutinib-treated CLL. The source of around 2 micrograms of genomic DNA for TCR beta libraries was cryopreserved PBMCs. This sequence originates from a human donor with chronic lymphocytic leukemia. The specimen comprised PBMCs, sampled at disease progression, from a patient treated with ibrutinib.

CDR3 region: CAGARSGSENEQFF. The CDR3, as DNA: TGTGCCGGCGCACGTAGCGGGAGTGAGAATGAGCAGTTCTTC. This chain links TRBV9 with TRBJ2-1; 9 positions agree with TRBD2. Trimming at V came to 10 bases and at J to 7 bases, leaving 12 bases not matched to a gene. Germline V gene data show CDR1 as SGDLS and CDR2 as YYNGEE. The CDR3 extends over 14 amino acids.